This T cell receptor (beta chain) was sequenced in a study of T cell responses to AZD1222 COVID-19 vaccine. Only in-frame clones appear in the TCRdb table, and some are missing; sequencing was by immunoSEQ multiplex PCR. The sample has about 140,000 clones, approximately 90% seen once. This CDR3 is built from 13 residues. CDR1 and CDR2 (germline): SGHTA, FQGNSA. V lost 1 base and J lost 0, with 3 bases in between. Study-wide results and caveats: Repertoires in all cases were sampled only once the peak T cell response had passed. When two AZD1222 doses had been given, Spike-specific TCR breadth and depth rose. Clonal diversity may have been underestimated in mostly white British donors.

Comment on this clone: Its antigen is unknown.

The input for sequencing was peripheral blood, taken on day 0 of AZD1222 vaccination. V gene TRBV7-2 combines with J gene TRBJ2-5; no firm D call. This clonotype originated in an adult in good health. CDR3 sequence reads: CASSLGYQETQYF. The CDR3 bases are TGTGCCAGCAGCTTAGGCTACCAAGAGACCCAGTACTTC.